This is a list of T cell receptor beta chains from one sample in a study of chemoradiotherapy in HPV16-positive cancers. TCRdb's table, derived via immunoSEQ multiplex PCR, lists solely in-frame clones and lacks some. The table records fewer than 35,000 clones, more than 85% of them present only once. This specimen was blood, taken from a patient who underwent chemoradiotherapy. The receptors derive from a human donor with HPV-associated anogenital cancer. Each CDR3 is given with its conserved first and last residue.

v_gene,CDR3aa
TRBV28,CASSPGQSETDTQYF
TRBV5-6,CASSLAGLAGGFNEQFF
TRBV4-1,CASSSTVEQYF
TRBV7-9,CASSLGLAGGAHEQFF
TRBV4-1,CASSQGRLGRGTGYYGYTF
TRBV29-1,CSVEVPSGNYEQYF
TRBV4-3,CASSQFGEKLFF
TRBV19,CASAGTGNSPLHF
TRBV10-3,CAISGGGPRAFF
TRBV7-9,CASSLQAGATDTQYF
TRBV7-9,CASSARGQLSTDTQYF
TRBV6-5,CASSPTGVEQYF
TRBV5-1,CASSETTGMEETQYF
TRBV9,CASSAGGGVNTEAFF
TRBV7-9,CASSLGAGHETQYF